A single T cell receptor beta chain is shown here with its context. The antigen is undetermined. Sequenced material consisted of expressed TCRB transcripts (all of the isolated RNA was reverse transcribed). Sequencing was performed with immunoSEQ multiplex PCR; in TCRdb, only in-frame clones are kept and a portion is missing. The top ten hold just under 0.04% of the sample, which has some 640,000 clones, around an eighth seen once. This entry is derived from a study of beta chain features in type 1 diabetes. Study outcomes and limitations: It was not settled here whether HLA type affects TCRB rearrangement. Researchers cautioned that cDNA sequencing could over-represent cells with high TCR expression. TCRB CDR3s were moderately but significantly shorter in Type 1 diabetes patients in all four CD4+ subsets.

CD4+ naive, central memory, regulatory and stem cell-like memory cells were sorted via CD45RO/CCR7/CD25/CD127/CD95/CD27. Purity exceeding 95% was reached by all sorted populations. Germline trimming cut 3 bases from V and 5 bases from J; bases unmatched to any gene: 5. Germline CDR1 and CDR2: SGHTA and FQGTGA. The CDR3 is made up of 14 amino acids. The source is a man younger than 35 with type 1 diabetes. The sample consisted of naive CD4+ T cells from blood. V and J are TRBV7-3 and TRBJ2-3; 7 bases are shared with TRBD2. The CDR3 reads CASSFRGELDTQYF. The CDR3 DNA reads as TGTGCCAGCAGCTTTCGGGGGGAATTAGATACGCAGTATTTT.